These 6 T cell receptor beta chains originate from one sample sequenced in a study of response to subunit inactivated influenza vaccine. TCRdb fed the RT-PCR reads into MiXCR, producing one record per CDR3 protein. The sample consists of more than 450,000 distinct CDR3 sequences, about 12% of them appearing once. The sequencing used PBMCs from blood, collected on the day of vaccination. The receptors were gathered from a man aged 50-60 years who received an inactivated influenza vaccine.

There are many counts of this clonotype. V gene TRBV5-6 combines with J gene TRBJ1-1; tentative D call: TRBD1 (5 bases). Germline V gene data show CDR1 as SGHDT and CDR2 as YYEEEE. Trimming took 0 bases from V and 6 from J, leaving 12 bases between them. The CDR3 consists of 14 residues. The CDR3 DNA is TGTGCCAGCAGCTTGGGACAGTACGTCCCTGAAGCTTTCTTT. Its protein product is CASSLGQYVPEAFF.

This rearrangement joins TRBV28 to TRBJ2-6; TRBD1 agrees at 12 bases. Germline V gives CDR1 MDHEN, CDR2 SYDVKM. Trimming cost V 7 bases and J 3 bases; bases outside gene matches: 10. This CDR3 has 18 residues. CDR3 bases: TGTGCCAGCACCCTAGGGGGACAGGGGGCAGGTGGGGCCAACGTCCTGACTTTC. Translation gives CASTLGGQGAGGANVLTF.

This clonotype was found a few times. The V and J genes are TRBV20-1 and TRBJ1-6, with TRBD1 matching 8 bases. The V and J ends lost 2 bases and 8 bases, in that order; junction bases with no gene match: 5. This CDR3 contains 14 residues. The germline V gene has CDR1 DFQATT and CDR2 SNEGSKA (reference sequence). Here the CDR3 DNA reads TGCAGTGCTAGACCTGACAGGGGTTATTCACCCCTCCACTTT. It codes for CSARPDRGYSPLHF.

The chain couples TRBV12-3 or TRBV12-4 to TRBJ2-3; D may be TRBD1 (5 bases). The CDR3 runs to 13 residues. V shed 2 bases and J shed 15 bases, with 18 bases lying between them. This CDR3 is CASSLTSGSPNYF. CDR3 DNA sequence: TGTGCCAGCAGTTTAACGTCAGGGTCTCCTAACTATTTT.

The chain employs TRBV9 and TRBJ2-1; D tentatively fits TRBD1 or TRBD2 (6 bases each). Trimming stripped 3 bases from V and 6 bases from J, with 13 bases between. The germline V gene has CDR1 SGDLS and CDR2 YYNGEE. The CDR3 is 14 residues long. CDR3 coding DNA: TGTGCCAGCAGCGCCGGGGGCCCGGGCAATGAGCAGTTCTTC. Translation gives CASSAGGPGNEQFF.

This clonotype was found many times. The J gene is TRBJ2-1, the V gene TRBV10-3; TRBD1 matches at 10 bases. Germline trimming cut 6 bases from V and 4 bases from J; bases unmatched to any gene: 3. Germline lookup yields CDR1 ENHRY and CDR2 SYGVKD. This CDR3 has 14 amino acids. CDR3 residues: CAIRDRGPYNEQFF. CDR3 sequence (DNA): TGTGCCATCAGAGACAGGGGGCCTTACAATGAGCAGTTCTTC.